This TCR beta chain was retrieved from a study of beta chain features in type 1 diabetes. Per the germline V gene, CDR1 is SGHTA and CDR2 is FQGNSA. Germline trimming cut 5 bases from V and 5 bases from J; bases unmatched to any gene: 6. This CDR3 is 14 amino acids long. Of the isolated RNA, all was reverse transcribed, and so the sequenced material was expressed TCRB transcripts. Some clones are missing from TCRdb's copy, which holds only in-frame ones; the method was immunoSEQ multiplex PCR. In the table there are approximately 150,000 clones, about 10% of which are singletons. Sequenced: naive CD4+ T cells from blood. The chain employs TRBV7-2 and TRBJ2-5, with TRBD2 matching over 9 bases. This TCR was recovered from a young man in good health. Here the CDR3 reads CASSPSGVGETQYF. The CDR3 bases are TGTGCCAGCAGCCCTAGCGGGGTAGGGGAGACCCAGTACTTC. The whole variable domain, filled in from reference TRBV7-2 and TRBJ2-5, reads GAGVSQSPSNKVTEKGKDVELRCDPISGHTALYWYRQSLGQGLEFLIYFQGNSAPDKSGLPSDRFSAERTGGSVSTLTIQRTQQEDSAVYLCASSPSGVGETQYFGPGTRLLVL.